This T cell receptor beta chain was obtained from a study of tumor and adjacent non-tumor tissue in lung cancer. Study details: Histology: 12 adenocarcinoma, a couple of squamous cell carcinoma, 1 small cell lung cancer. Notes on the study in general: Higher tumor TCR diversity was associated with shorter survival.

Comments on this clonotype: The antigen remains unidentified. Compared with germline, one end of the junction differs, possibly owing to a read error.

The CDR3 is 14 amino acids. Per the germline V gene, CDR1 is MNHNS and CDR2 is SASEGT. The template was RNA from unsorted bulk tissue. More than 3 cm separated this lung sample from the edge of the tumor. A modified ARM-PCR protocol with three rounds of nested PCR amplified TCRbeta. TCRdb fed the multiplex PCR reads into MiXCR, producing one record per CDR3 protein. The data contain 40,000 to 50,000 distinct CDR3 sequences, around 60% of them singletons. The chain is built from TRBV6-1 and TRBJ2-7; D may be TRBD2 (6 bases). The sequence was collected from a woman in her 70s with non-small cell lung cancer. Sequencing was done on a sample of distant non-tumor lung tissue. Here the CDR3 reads CASIGGDPNYEEYF. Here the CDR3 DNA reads TGTGCCAGCATCGGGGGTGACCCAAACTACGAGGAGTACTTC.